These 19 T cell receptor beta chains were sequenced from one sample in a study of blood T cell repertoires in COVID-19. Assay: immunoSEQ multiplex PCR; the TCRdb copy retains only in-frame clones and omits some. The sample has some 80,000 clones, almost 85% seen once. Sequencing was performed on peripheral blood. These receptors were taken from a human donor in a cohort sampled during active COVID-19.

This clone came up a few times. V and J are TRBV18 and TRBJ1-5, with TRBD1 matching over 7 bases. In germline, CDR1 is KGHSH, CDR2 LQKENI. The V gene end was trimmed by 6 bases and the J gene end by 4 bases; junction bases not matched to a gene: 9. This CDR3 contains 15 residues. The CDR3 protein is CASSEGTVNNQPQHF. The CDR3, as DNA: TGTGCCAGCTCGGAAGGGACAGTAAATAATCAGCCCCAGCATTTT.

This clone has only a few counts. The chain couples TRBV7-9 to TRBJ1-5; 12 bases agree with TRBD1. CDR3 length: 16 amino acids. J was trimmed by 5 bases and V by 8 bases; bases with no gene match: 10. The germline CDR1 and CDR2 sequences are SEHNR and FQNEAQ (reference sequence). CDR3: CASVFGTGGRDQPQHF. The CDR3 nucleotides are TGTGCCAGCGTTTTCGGGACAGGGGGCCGAGATCAGCCCCAGCATTTT.

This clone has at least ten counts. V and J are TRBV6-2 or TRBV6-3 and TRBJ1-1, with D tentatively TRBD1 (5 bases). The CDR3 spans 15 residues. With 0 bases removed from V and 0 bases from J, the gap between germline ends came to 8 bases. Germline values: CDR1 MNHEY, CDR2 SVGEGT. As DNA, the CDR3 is TGTGCCAGCAGTTACTCGGGGGGTATGAACACTGAAGCTTTCTTT. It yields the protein CASSYSGGMNTEAFF.

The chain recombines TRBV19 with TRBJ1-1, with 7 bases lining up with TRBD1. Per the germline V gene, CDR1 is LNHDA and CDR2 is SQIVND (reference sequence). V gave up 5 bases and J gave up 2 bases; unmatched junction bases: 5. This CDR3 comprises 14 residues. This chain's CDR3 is CASSRQGPNTEAFF. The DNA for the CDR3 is TGTGCCAGTAGTCGACAGGGTCCCAACACTGAAGCTTTCTTT.

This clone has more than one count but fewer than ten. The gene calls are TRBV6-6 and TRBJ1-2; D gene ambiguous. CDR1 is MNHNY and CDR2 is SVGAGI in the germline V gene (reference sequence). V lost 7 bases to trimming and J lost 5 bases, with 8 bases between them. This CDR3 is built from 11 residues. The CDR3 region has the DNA TGTGCCAGCACTACAGCATATGGCTACACCTTC. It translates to CASTTAYGYTF.

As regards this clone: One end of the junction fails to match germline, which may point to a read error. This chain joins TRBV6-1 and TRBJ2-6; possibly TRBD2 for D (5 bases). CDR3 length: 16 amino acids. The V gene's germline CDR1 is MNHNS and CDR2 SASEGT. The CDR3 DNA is TGTGCCAGCAGCGAAGCGGCATACTCTGGGGCCAACGTCCTGACTTTC. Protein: CASSEAAYSGANVLTF.

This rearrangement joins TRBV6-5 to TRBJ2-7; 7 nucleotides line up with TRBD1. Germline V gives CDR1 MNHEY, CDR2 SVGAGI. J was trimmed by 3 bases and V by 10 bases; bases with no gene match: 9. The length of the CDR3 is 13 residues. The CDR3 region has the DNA TGTGCCACATGGGACAGATCTGTCTACGAGCAGTACTTC. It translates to CATWDRSVYEQYF.

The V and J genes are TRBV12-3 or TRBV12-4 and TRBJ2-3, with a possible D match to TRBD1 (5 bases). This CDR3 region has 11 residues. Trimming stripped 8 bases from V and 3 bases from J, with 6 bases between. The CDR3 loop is CASGATDTQYF. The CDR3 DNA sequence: TGTGCCAGCGGGGCAACAGATACGCAGTATTTT.

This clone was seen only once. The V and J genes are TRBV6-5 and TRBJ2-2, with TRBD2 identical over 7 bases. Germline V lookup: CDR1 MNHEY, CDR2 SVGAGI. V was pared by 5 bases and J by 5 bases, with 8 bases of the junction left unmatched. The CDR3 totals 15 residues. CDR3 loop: CASSRGGFKTGELFF. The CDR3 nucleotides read TGTGCCAGCAGTCGCGGGGGTTTCAAGACCGGGGAGCTGTTTTTT.

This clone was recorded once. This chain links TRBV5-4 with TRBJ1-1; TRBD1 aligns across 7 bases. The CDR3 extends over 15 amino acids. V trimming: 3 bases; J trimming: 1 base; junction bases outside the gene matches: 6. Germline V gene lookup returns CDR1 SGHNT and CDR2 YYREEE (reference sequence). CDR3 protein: CASSSRTGSNTEAFF. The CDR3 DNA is TGTGCCAGCAGCTCGCGGACAGGCTCGAACACTGAAGCTTTCTTT.

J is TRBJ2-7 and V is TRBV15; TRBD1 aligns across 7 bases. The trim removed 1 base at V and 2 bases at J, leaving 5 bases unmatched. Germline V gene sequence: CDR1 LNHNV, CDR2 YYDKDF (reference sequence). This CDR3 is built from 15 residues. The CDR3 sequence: CATSRVQGSPYEQYF. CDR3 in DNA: TGTGCCACCAGCAGAGTACAGGGGAGCCCCTACGAGCAGTACTTC.

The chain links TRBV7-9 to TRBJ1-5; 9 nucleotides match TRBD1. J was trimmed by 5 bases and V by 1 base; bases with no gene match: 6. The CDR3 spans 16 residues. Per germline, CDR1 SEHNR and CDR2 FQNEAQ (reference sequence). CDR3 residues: CASSLGWDRVDQPQHF. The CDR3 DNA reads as TGTGCCAGCAGCTTAGGCTGGGACAGGGTGGATCAGCCCCAGCATTTT. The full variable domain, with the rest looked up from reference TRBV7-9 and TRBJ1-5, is DTGVSQNPRHKITKRGQNVTFRCDPISEHNRLYWYRQTLGQGPEFLTYFQNEAQLEKSRLLSDRFSAERPKGSFSTLEIQRTEQGDSAMYLCASSLGWDRVDQPQHFGDGTRLSIL.

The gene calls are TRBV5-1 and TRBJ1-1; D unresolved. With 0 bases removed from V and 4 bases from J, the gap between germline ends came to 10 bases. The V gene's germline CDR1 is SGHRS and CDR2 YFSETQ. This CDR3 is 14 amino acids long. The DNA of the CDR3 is TGCGCCAGCAGCTTGGCGTTTCAGGCCACTGAAGCTTTCTTT. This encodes CASSLAFQATEAFF.

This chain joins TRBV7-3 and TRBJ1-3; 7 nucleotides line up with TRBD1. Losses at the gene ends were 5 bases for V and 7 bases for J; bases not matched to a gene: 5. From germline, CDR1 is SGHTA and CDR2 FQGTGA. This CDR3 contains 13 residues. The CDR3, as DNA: TGTGCCAGCAGCCAGGGACAGCCGAACACCATATATTTT. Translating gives CASSQGQPNTIYF.

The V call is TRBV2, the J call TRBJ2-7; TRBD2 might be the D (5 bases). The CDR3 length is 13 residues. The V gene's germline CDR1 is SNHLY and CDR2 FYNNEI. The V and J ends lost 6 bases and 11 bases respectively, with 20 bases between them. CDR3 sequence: CASREWWQTGKYF. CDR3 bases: TGTGCCAGCAGGGAATGGTGGCAGACCGGGAAGTACTTC.

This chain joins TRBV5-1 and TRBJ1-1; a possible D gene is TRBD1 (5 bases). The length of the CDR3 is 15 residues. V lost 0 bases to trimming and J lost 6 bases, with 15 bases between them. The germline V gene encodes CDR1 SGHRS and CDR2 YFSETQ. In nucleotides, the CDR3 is TGCGCCAGCAGCTTGGCCGGGGGTTTCGCGGCTGAAGCTTTCTTT. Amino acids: CASSLAGGFAAEAFF.

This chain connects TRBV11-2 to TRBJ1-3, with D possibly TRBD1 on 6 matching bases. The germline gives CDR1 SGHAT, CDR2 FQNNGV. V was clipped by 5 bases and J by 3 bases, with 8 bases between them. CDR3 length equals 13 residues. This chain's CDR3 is CASSGTIGNTIYF. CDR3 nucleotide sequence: TGTGCCAGCAGCGGGACAATTGGAAACACCATATATTTT.

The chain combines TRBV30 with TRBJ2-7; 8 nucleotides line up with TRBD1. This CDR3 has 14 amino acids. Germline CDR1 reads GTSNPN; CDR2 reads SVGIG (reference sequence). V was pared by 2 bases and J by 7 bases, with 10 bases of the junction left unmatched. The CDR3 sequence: CAWSSGQGWSEQYF. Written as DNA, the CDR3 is TGTGCCTGGAGTTCAGGACAGGGCTGGTCGGAGCAGTACTTC.

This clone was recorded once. The CDR3, as DNA: TGTGCCAGCAGCCAGGACAGGGTAGCCTATGGCTACACCTTC. Its protein is CASSQDRVAYGYTF. The genes are TRBV7-9 and TRBJ1-2; 8 positions match TRBD1. The germline V gene encodes CDR1 SEHNR and CDR2 FQNEAQ (reference sequence). The J segment lost 4 bases and the V segment lost 5 bases, leaving 6 bases of the junction unmatched. The CDR3 contains 14 residues.